This T cell receptor beta chain was captured in a study of T cells in Graves' hyperthyroidism and ophthalmopathy. Notes on the study in general: Appearing also in blood were most of the thyroid clonotypes expanded above 0.001.

RNA transcripts served as the template for amplifying TCR beta CDR3 regions. A first-round RT-PCR of the TCR CDR3 used the HTBI primer set. A single record per CDR3 protein comes from TCRdb applying MiXCR to the multiplex PCR reads. Of about 590,000 distinct CDR3 sequences in the sample, 15% to 18% were seen once. This clonotype was picked up many times. Its antigen is still unknown. V was pared by 0 bases and J by 6 bases, with 10 bases between. The CDR3 loop spans 13 amino acids. Germline V gene data show CDR1 as SGHTS and CDR2 as YDEGEE. Sequences were obtained from blood. This receptor was identified in a woman younger than 45 with Graves' hyperthyroidism. The rearrangement uses TRBV5-8 and TRBJ2-7, with unresolved D. CDR3 DNA: TGTGCCAGCAGCTTGGCGGGTTACTCCGAGCAGTACTTC. Encoded protein: CASSLAGYSEQYF. Full variable domain (missing parts from reference TRBV5-8 and TRBJ2-7): EAGVTQSPTHLIKTRGQQATLRCSPISGHTSVYWYQQALGLGLQFLLWYDEGEERNRGNFPPRFSGRQFPNYSSELNVNALELEDSALYLCASSLAGYSEQYFGPGTRLTVT.